This TCR beta chain stems from a study of control samples from healthy donors and cancer patients. Germline lookup yields CDR1 MNHEY and CDR2 SMNVEV (reference sequence). The V gene end was trimmed by 5 bases and the J gene end by 4 bases; junction bases not matched to a gene: 13. The CDR3 is 16 amino acids. Sequencing used immunoSEQ multiplex PCR; TCRdb keeps in-frame clones, though not all of them. Counted here are about 180,000 clones, 90% to 95% occurring once; the ten biggest clones make up around 1.3%. Sequencing was carried out using blood. The clonotype originates from a woman between 18 and 30 years old in good health. The rearrangement joins TRBV27 to TRBJ1-2; TRBD1 aligns across 7 bases. This CDR3 is CASSLDPTTGIYGYTF. The CDR3, as DNA: TGTGCCAGCAGTCTCGACCCCACGACAGGGATCTATGGCTACACCTTC.